This TCR beta chain stems from a study of human T cells and chemical hapten exposure. Across the whole study: Affected patients, primarily female, had alopecia areata, totalis or universalis. Overall study results and limits: TCRs exceeding 1 in 1000 frequency stayed unchanged with DPC sensitization. The formation of large CDR3 similarity clusters by expanded TCRs significantly exceeded that of controls.

The germline V gene has CDR1 SGHTA and CDR2 FQGNSA. This CDR3 is built from 14 residues. Trimming removed 0 bases from V and 4 bases from J, with 9 bases in between. This clonotype appeared many times. Its target is not known. Time point specified: patch test 3, about 24 weeks after DPC sensitization. Described treatment: therapeutic diphenylcyclopropenone sensitization with weekly scalp DPC. Total RNA was isolated from whole blood that had not been fractionated. TCRdb reanalysed the RACE reads using MiXCR and keeps one entry per CDR3 protein. The repertoire has about 120,000 distinct CDR3 sequences, 10% to 12% of them found once; the top ten carry under 2.5%.

The clonotype was recovered from a woman aged 45-65 years with alopecia areata. Some clones in this sample may be carry-over from other donors' samples. The rearrangement uses TRBV7-2 and TRBJ1-1; D gene unclear. The specimen was whole blood, collected in connection with sensitization to the hapten diphenylcyclopropenone (DPC). In nucleotides, the CDR3 is TGTGCCAGCAGCTTAGCTCCACGGGTCACTGAAGCTTTCTTT. Translating gives CASSLAPRVTEAFF. The entire variable domain, with the rest obtained from reference TRBV7-2 and TRBJ1-1, is as follows: GAGVSQSPSNKVTEKGKDVELRCDPISGHTALYWYRQSLGQGLEFLIYFQGNSAPDKSGLPSDRFSAERTGGSVSTLTIQRTQQEDSAVYLCASSLAPRVTEAFFGQGTRLTVV.